Listed here are 23 T cell receptor beta chains from one sample, sequenced in a study of blood T cell repertoires in COVID-19. Libraries were prepared by immunoSEQ multiplex PCR; TCRdb keeps only in-frame clonotypes and omits some of them. The sample includes 220,000 or so clones, roughly 75% of them seen just once. The specimen sequenced was peripheral blood. These receptor sequences come from a woman in her 70s with acute or convalescent COVID-19.

The rearrangement links TRBV2 to TRBJ1-5, with D perhaps TRBD1 (5 bases). From germline, CDR1 is SNHLY and CDR2 FYNNEI. The CDR3 contains 14 residues. Trimming pared 5 bases from V and 1 base from J, leaving 9 bases between. The CDR3 bases are TGTGCCAGCAGTACAGACAGAAGCAATCAGCCCCAGCATTTT. Translation: CASSTDRSNQPQHF.

V gene TRBV28 combines with J gene TRBJ1-3; D is undetermined. CDR3 size: 13 residues. Germline lookup yields CDR1 MDHEN and CDR2 SYDVKM. Deletions cut 6 bases from V and 8 bases from J, with 14 bases between. This CDR3 is CASSSTTGDTIYF. CDR3 DNA: TGTGCCAGCAGCTCAACTACGGGAGACACCATATATTTT.

This clone was counted between two and nine times. The gene calls are TRBV27 and TRBJ2-2; D is unclear. The CDR3 has 13 residues. Germline values: CDR1 MNHEY, CDR2 SMNVEV (reference sequence). V dropped 6 bases and J dropped 4 bases, with 9 bases sitting between them. In nucleotides, the CDR3 is TGTGCCAGCAGGAGACTCGGCACCGGGGAGCTGTTTTTT. Amino acids: CASRRLGTGELFF.

This chain uses TRBV11-2 with TRBJ1-3, with D uncertain. The CDR3 spans 15 residues. V shed 2 bases and J shed 0 bases, with 8 bases lying between them. CDR1 and CDR2 from the germline V gene are SGHAT and FQNNGV. The CDR3 here is CASSLSVVSGNTIYF. The CDR3 region has the DNA TGTGCCAGCAGCTTAAGCGTTGTCTCTGGAAACACCATATATTTT.

This sequence joins TRBV11-2 and TRBJ2-6, with D possibly being TRBD1 (5 bases). The CDR3 runs to 16 residues. V was shortened by 5 bases and J by 2 bases, with 13 bases between the two germline ends. The germline CDR1 and CDR2 sequences are SGHAT and FQNNGV. The CDR3, as DNA: TGTGCCAGCAGCGCCGCAGGGCTAGCTGGGGCCAACGTCCTGACTTTC. Translation gives CASSAAGLAGANVLTF.

V usage is TRBV29-1 and J usage is TRBJ2-7; possibly TRBD1 for D (5 bases). The germline V gene encodes CDR1 SQVTM and CDR2 ANQGSEA. CDR3 length equals 12 residues. V was trimmed by 5 bases and J by 3 bases, leaving 11 bases between them. This CDR3 reads CSVRRGFYEQYF. The CDR3 DNA sequence: TGCAGCGTTCGAAGGGGATTCTACGAGCAGTACTTC.

This clone was recorded once. The gene calls are TRBV5-8 and TRBJ2-1, with 9 positions matching TRBD1. This CDR3 contains 17 residues. V lost 4 bases to trimming and J lost 6 bases; unmatched junction nucleotides: 14. Germline-derived CDR1 and CDR2 are SGHTS and YDEGEE. CDR3 amino acids: CASSPRNPGTGSNEQFF. CDR3 DNA sequence: TGTGCCAGCAGCCCCCGAAACCCCGGGACAGGGTCCAATGAGCAGTTCTTC.

Comments on this clone: The CDR3 carries no conserved terminal phenylalanine or tryptophan, so it likely arises from a read error. The DNA is omitted, as the CDR3 cannot be located on it reliably, and the CDR3 follows TCRdb's listing. The rearrangement uses TRBV23-1 and TRBJ2-6; the table calls TRBD2, which could not be checked here. TRBV23-1 is filed as an ORF, its function uncertain. The length of the CDR3 is 10 amino acids, counting both ends. This chain's CDR3 is CASSHIPGTP.

The chain links TRBV7-9 to TRBJ1-1, with 8 bases matching TRBD1. The CDR3 length is 14 residues. Germline trimming cut 3 bases from V and 6 bases from J; bases unmatched to any gene: 6. CDR1 is SEHNR, CDR2 FQNEAQ, per germline (reference sequence). This CDR3 reads CASSFHQGAAEAFF. The CDR3 DNA reads as TGTGCCAGCAGCTTTCACCAGGGGGCCGCTGAAGCTTTCTTT.

V is TRBV9 and J is TRBJ1-6, with a weak D call TRBD1 (5 bases). Germline-derived CDR1 and CDR2 are SGDLS and YYNGEE. Trimming shortened V by 3 bases and J by 4 bases, and 11 bases separated the two germline ends. The CDR3 contains 15 residues. This CDR3 is CASSGGDSYNSPLHF. The CDR3 DNA reads TGTGCCAGCAGCGGGGGCGACAGTTATAATTCACCCCTCCACTTT.

This clone appeared a single time. The CDR3 DNA reads TGTGCCTGGAATCGACTCTCTAATGAAAAACTGTTTTTT. Its protein is CAWNRLSNEKLFF. The chain uses TRBV30 and TRBJ1-4; D uncertain. This CDR3 is built from 13 residues. CDR1 GTSNPN and CDR2 SVGIG come from the germline V gene (reference sequence). V was trimmed by 4 bases and J by 3 bases, leaving 9 bases between them.

The chain links TRBV28 to TRBJ2-7; TRBD2 matches 7 bases. The CDR3 contains 19 residues. CDR1 is MDHEN and CDR2 is SYDVKM in the germline V gene. Trimming removed 3 bases from V and 3 bases from J; junction bases left unmatched: 20. DNA of the CDR3: TGTGCCAGCAGTTTGGGGGGTGGAGGAGGGAGGGCCCTCGTCTACGAGCAGTACTTC. Protein product: CASSLGGGGGRALVYEQYF.

This chain links TRBV28 with TRBJ2-7; TRBD1 agrees at 7 bases. Per germline, CDR1 MDHEN and CDR2 SYDVKM. This CDR3 contains 16 residues. Unmatched junction bases numbered 12, after V lost 4 bases and J lost 3 bases. Here the CDR3 DNA reads TGTGCCAGCAGTTCCCGACAGGGCCCATCGGACTACGAGCAGTACTTC. Translating it yields CASSSRQGPSDYEQYF. Full variable domain (remainder filled in from reference TRBV28 and TRBJ2-7): DVKVTQSSRYLVKRTGEKVFLECVQDMDHENMFWYRQDPGLGLRLIYFSYDVKMKEKGDIPEGYSVSREKKERFSLILESASTNQTSMYLCASSSRQGPSDYEQYFGPGTRLTVT.

The rearrangement links TRBV7-9 to TRBJ2-7, with D possibly being TRBD1 (5 bases). Germline V gives CDR1 SEHNR, CDR2 FQNEAQ (reference sequence). V gave up 1 base and J gave up 5 bases, with 15 bases separating them. The CDR3 is made up of 15 amino acids. CDR3 coding DNA: TGTGCCAGCAGCTTAGTTCGGCAGGGCCCCCACGAGCAGTACTTC. Protein: CASSLVRQGPHEQYF.

The chain links TRBV27 to TRBJ2-1, with TRBD1 matching 7 bases. The CDR3 runs 15 residues. Germline trimming cut 2 bases from V and 1 base from J; bases unmatched to any gene: 2. The germline V gene encodes CDR1 MNHEY and CDR2 SMNVEV (reference sequence). CDR3 residues: CASSLKGASYNEQFF. The CDR3 DNA is TGTGCCAGCAGTTTAAAGGGGGCGTCCTACAATGAGCAGTTCTTC.

The chain couples TRBV3-1 (or the pseudogene TRBV3-2) to TRBJ1-1; TRBD1 is a possible D gene (6 bases). There are 13 residues in the CDR3. In germline, CDR1 is LGHDT, CDR2 YNNKEL (reference sequence). V was pared by 2 bases and J by 13 bases, with 17 bases between. In DNA, the CDR3 is TGTGCCAGCAGCCAACTCCAGGACAGTTACTATTTCTTT. Translated, it gives CASSQLQDSYYFF.

The V gene is TRBV30, the J gene TRBJ1-1; D gene ambiguous. This CDR3 spans 13 amino acids. The germline gives CDR1 GTSNPN, CDR2 SVGIG (reference sequence). Trimming cost V 1 base and J 6 bases, with 12 bases left between them. CDR3 in DNA: TGTGCCTGGAGTGGCCAGGTCCTTGCTGAAGCTTTCTTT. Amino acid sequence: CAWSGQVLAEAFF.

The chain couples TRBV6-1 to TRBJ1-2; D is uncertain. Looked up from germline, CDR1 is MNHNS and CDR2 is SASEGT. Trimming pared 2 bases from V and 5 bases from J, leaving 6 bases between. This CDR3 region has 12 residues. Here the CDR3 reads CASSERLYGYTF. Here the CDR3 DNA reads TGTGCCAGCAGTGAACGACTGTATGGCTACACCTTC.

This clone was observed many times. The V call is TRBV6-1, the J call TRBJ1-3; D may be TRBD1 (5 bases). The length of the CDR3 is 15 residues. Trimming took off 1 base at V and 4 bases at J, with 11 bases between the two ends. Looked up from germline, CDR1 is MNHNS and CDR2 is SASEGT. In nucleotides, the CDR3 is TGTGCCAGCAGTGAAGATCAGGGCTACGGAAACACCATATATTTT. Its translation: CASSEDQGYGNTIYF.

There are a few counts of this clone. The J gene is TRBJ2-7, the V gene TRBV6-1; 7 nucleotides match TRBD1. This CDR3 comprises 13 residues. Trimming took 3 bases from V and 5 from J; bases not matched to a gene: 4. Germline V gene sequence: CDR1 MNHNS, CDR2 SASEGT. The CDR3 nucleotides are TGTGCCAGCAGTGACGACAGGGCGGACGAGCAGTACTTC. Its protein is CASSDDRADEQYF.

The chain uses TRBV5-8 and TRBJ2-1; 7 bases are shared with TRBD1. J gave up 7 bases and V 2 bases, and 6 bases lay outside the gene matches. The CDR3 totals 14 residues. The V gene's germline CDR1 is SGHTS and CDR2 YDEGEE. The DNA of the CDR3 is TGTGCCAGCAGCTTTTGGGAGACAGGGAATGAGCAGTTCTTC. It specifies CASSFWETGNEQFF.

V gene TRBV7-2 combines with J gene TRBJ2-5, with 8 positions matching TRBD2. J gave up 1 base and V 2 bases, and 6 bases lay outside the gene matches. Per the germline V gene, CDR1 is SGHTA and CDR2 is FQGNSA. This CDR3 has 16 amino acids. CDR3 DNA sequence: TGTGCCAGCAGCTTATTTAGCGGGAACATCCAAGAGACCCAGTACTTC. Encoded protein: CASSLFSGNIQETQYF.

The chain is built from TRBV9 and TRBJ2-2; D is uncertain. Between the trimmed V and J ends, which lost 1 base and 2 bases, there was a span of 15 bases. This CDR3 has 17 residues. Germline V lookup: CDR1 SGDLS, CDR2 YYNGEE. Here the CDR3 reads CASSVSRGWPNTGELFF. The CDR3 DNA reads as TGTGCCAGCAGCGTAAGTCGAGGATGGCCTAACACCGGGGAGCTGTTTTTT.